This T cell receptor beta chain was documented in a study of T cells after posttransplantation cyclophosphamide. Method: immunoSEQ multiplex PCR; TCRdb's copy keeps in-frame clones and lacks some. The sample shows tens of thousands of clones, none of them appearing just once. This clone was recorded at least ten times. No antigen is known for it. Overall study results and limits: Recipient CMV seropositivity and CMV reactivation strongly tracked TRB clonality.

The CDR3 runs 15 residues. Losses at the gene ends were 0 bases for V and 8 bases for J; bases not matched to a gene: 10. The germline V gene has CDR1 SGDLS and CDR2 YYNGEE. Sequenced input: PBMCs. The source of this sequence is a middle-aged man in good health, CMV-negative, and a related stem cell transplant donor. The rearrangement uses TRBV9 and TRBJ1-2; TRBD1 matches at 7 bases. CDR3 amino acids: CASSVGQEGAGGYTF. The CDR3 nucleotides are TGTGCCAGCAGCGTAGGACAGGAGGGGGCCGGCGGCTACACCTTC.